The present T cell receptor (beta chain) was sequenced within a study of T cell repertoires in cytomegalovirus infection. Findings of the study overall: Ex vivo, HLA-C-restricted CMV-specific TCR beta clonotypes prevailed over the rest of the response.

Trimming took 6 bases from V and 2 from J; bases not matched to a gene: 10. CDR3 length equals 15 residues. The germline V gene has CDR1 MDHEN and CDR2 SYDVKM. This clonotype showed up just a few times. Its antigen remains unknown. Each CDR3 protein is one row after TCRdb ran MiXCR on the reads. The sample has some 170,000 distinct CDR3 sequences, about a sixth seen once; the top ten hold about 25%. This TCR was recovered from a human donor in good health (CMV status not recorded). Some clones in this sample may be carry-over from other donors' samples. The chain is built from TRBV28 and TRBJ2-7; TRBD1 agrees at 7 bases. The sequenced sample consisted of CD8+ T cells from PBMCs. Here the CDR3 DNA reads TGTGCCAGCAGCCCGCACCGGGACAGTGCCTACGAGCAGTACTTC. Protein: CASSPHRDSAYEQYF.